A single sample is the source of the 27 T cell receptor beta chains below, sequenced in a study of T cell changes during pregnancy in multiple sclerosis. Sequencing was performed with immunoSEQ multiplex PCR; in TCRdb, only in-frame clones are kept and a portion is missing. The data hold 65,000 to 85,000 clones, with roughly 90% observed a single time. The sequencing here drew on peripheral blood, taken in the first trimester of pregnancy. The source of these receptors is a female donor in good health, enrolled as a control in a pregnancy study.

The chain is built from TRBV2 and TRBJ2-7, with 11 nucleotides matching TRBD1. The V and J ends lost 6 bases and 3 bases, in that order; junction bases with no gene match: 4. The CDR3 is 14 amino acids. Germline V CDR1 and CDR2: SNHLY, FYNNEI. CDR3 loop: CASRPGQGVYEQYF. CDR3 sequence (DNA): TGTGCCAGCAGGCCGGGACAGGGGGTCTACGAGCAGTACTTC. Complete variable domain (other parts from reference TRBV2 and TRBJ2-7): EPEVTQTPSHQVTQMGQEVILRCVPISNHLYFYWYRQILGQKVEFLVSFYNNEISEKSEIFDDQFSVERPDGSNFTLKIRSTKLEDSAMYFCASRPGQGVYEQYFGPGTRLTVT.

V is TRBV10-3 and J is TRBJ2-5; D is possibly TRBD2 (5 bases). CDR3 length: 15 residues. Trimming cost V 4 bases and J 3 bases, with 15 bases left between them. The germline gives CDR1 ENHRY, CDR2 SYGVKD. In DNA, the CDR3 is TGTGCCATCAGTGGACGGCTAGCAGGAGAAGAGACCCAGTACTTC. Translation: CAISGRLAGEETQYF.

The rearrangement links TRBV15 to TRBJ2-7, with D perhaps TRBD2 (5 bases). The CDR3 runs 13 residues. V lost 5 bases to trimming and J lost 9 bases, with 17 bases between them. CDR1 and CDR2 from the germline V gene are LNHNV and YYDKDF (reference sequence). The CDR3 spells CATSLELVPRQYF. CDR3 DNA: TGTGCCACCAGCCTTGAACTAGTCCCGCGGCAGTACTTC.

The chain combines TRBV10-3 with TRBJ2-7, with 8 bases aligning to TRBD2. The germline V gene encodes CDR1 ENHRY and CDR2 SYGVKD. This CDR3 is built from 13 residues. V trimming: 4 bases; J trimming: 6 bases; junction bases outside the gene matches: 5. As DNA, the CDR3 is TGTGCCATCAGTGCGGGACTAGAAGGCGAGCAGTACTTC. This gives the protein CAISAGLEGEQYF.

This clone is a singleton in its sample. This chain connects TRBV6-4 to TRBJ2-3; no definite D call. Looked up from germline, CDR1 is MRHNA and CDR2 is SNTAGT. The CDR3 spans 14 residues. The V gene lost 0 bases and the J gene lost 2 bases, with 6 bases spanning the gap. The DNA of the CDR3 is TGTGCCAGCAGTGACTCGGGCGCCACAGATACGCAGTATTTT. It specifies CASSDSGATDTQYF.

This rearrangement joins TRBV29-1 to TRBJ2-2; D not resolved. This CDR3 spans 15 amino acids. V gave up 0 bases and J gave up 2 bases, with 10 bases separating them. Germline lookup yields CDR1 SQVTM and CDR2 ANQGSEA. In DNA, the CDR3 is TGCAGCGTTGAAGATCTGGCTGTTAACACCGGGGAGCTGTTTTTT. This translates into CSVEDLAVNTGELFF.

This chain links TRBV21-1 with TRBJ2-3; the table's D call of TRBD2 was not tested on the DNA. TRBV21-1 constitutes a pseudogene. CDR3 length: 18 amino acids. Here the CDR3 DNA reads TGTGCCAGCTGCCTCGTGTCCGGGACTAGGGGATCCACAGATACGCAGTATTTT. Protein sequence: CASCLVSGTRGSTDTQYF.

Here the CDR3 DNA reads TGTGCCAGCAGCCCCCAAGGGGCTATGAACACTGAAGCTTTCTTT. This gives the protein CASSPQGAMNTEAFF. The V gene is TRBV13, the J gene TRBJ1-1; a possible D gene is TRBD1 (5 bases). This CDR3 has 15 residues. The V end was cut by 5 bases, the J end by 0 bases, with 13 bases between. Germline V gene data show CDR1 as PRHDT and CDR2 as FYEKMQ (reference sequence).

The V and J genes are TRBV6-1 and TRBJ2-2; D remains unclear. V lost 4 bases to trimming and J lost 0 bases, with 12 bases between them. The CDR3 runs 16 residues. Per the germline V gene, CDR1 is MNHNS and CDR2 is SASEGT. CDR3 sequence: CASSAMETANTGELFF. CDR3 nucleotide sequence: TGTGCCAGCAGTGCCATGGAGACCGCGAACACCGGGGAGCTGTTTTTT.

The V and J genes are TRBV7-2 and TRBJ1-3; possible D gene TRBD1, 5 bases. CDR1 and CDR2 from the germline V gene are SGHTA and FQGNSA. This CDR3 is built from 14 residues. The V end lost 5 bases, the J end lost 3 bases, and 11 bases lay between the germline ends. The CDR3: CASSTTGGGNTIYF. The CDR3 DNA reads TGTGCCAGCAGCACAACGGGGGGTGGAAACACCATATATTTT.

This chain uses TRBV7-2 with TRBJ2-3, with 8 bases fitting TRBD2. The V gene's germline CDR1 is SGHTA and CDR2 FQGNSA. The ends lost 3 bases at V and 9 bases at J; junction bases unmatched: 2. The CDR3 totals 12 residues. In nucleotides, the CDR3 is TGTGCCAGCAGCTTGGAGCGGGGGACGCAGTATTTT. Amino acids: CASSLERGTQYF. Using reference TRBV7-2 and TRBJ2-3 for the parts outside the CDR3, the full variable domain is GAGVSQSPSNKVTEKGKDVELRCDPISGHTALYWYRQSLGQGLEFLIYFQGNSAPDKSGLPSDRFSAERTGGSVSTLTIQRTQQEDSAVYLCASSLERGTQYFGPGTRLTVL.

This chain joins TRBV6-5 and TRBJ1-2; weak D call: TRBD1 (6 bases). Trimming stripped 6 bases from V and 4 bases from J, with 6 bases between. CDR1 and CDR2 (germline): MNHEY, SVGAGI. CDR3 length equals 11 residues. This chain's CDR3 is CASRDSYGYTF. The CDR3 DNA is TGTGCCAGCAGGGACAGCTATGGCTACACCTTC.

The rearrangement uses TRBV19 and TRBJ1-5, with D maybe TRBD1 (5 bases). The CDR3 loop spans 14 amino acids. Germline V gene lookup returns CDR1 LNHDA and CDR2 SQIVND (reference sequence). Trimming stripped 5 bases from V and 7 bases from J, with 15 bases between. As DNA, the CDR3 is TGTGCCAGTAGTCCCCGGGGGGGGATACAGCCCCAGCATTTT. It translates to CASSPRGGIQPQHF.

This chain uses TRBV5-8 with TRBJ2-1, with TRBD2 as a possible D gene (5 bases). This CDR3 region has 12 residues. Trimming took 5 bases from V and 8 from J, leaving 11 bases between them. Germline V gene data show CDR1 as SGHTS and CDR2 as YDEGEE. This CDR3 is CASSASTDEQFF. The CDR3 DNA is TGTGCCAGCAGTGCTAGCACCGATGAGCAGTTCTTC.

The chain carries TRBV2 and TRBJ1-1, with D tentatively TRBD1 (6 bases). V was trimmed by 4 bases and J by 1 base, leaving 10 bases between them. From germline, CDR1 is SNHLY and CDR2 FYNNEI. The CDR3 spans 14 residues. CDR3 region: CASSAPRGNTEAFF. In nucleotides, the CDR3 is TGTGCCAGCAGTGCCCCCAGGGGGAACACTGAAGCTTTCTTT.

The chain carries TRBV9 and TRBJ2-7, with TRBD2 matching over 7 bases. Germline CDR1 is SGDLS and CDR2 is YYNGEE. Trimming at V came to 4 bases and at J to 2 bases, leaving 6 bases not matched to a gene. The CDR3 has 14 residues. The CDR3 DNA follows: TGTGCCAGCAGCAAGCCTAGCGGAGCCTACGAGCAGTACTTC. It codes for CASSKPSGAYEQYF.

The rearrangement uses TRBV5-4 and TRBJ1-1; the D is unclear. V gave up 4 bases and J gave up 1 base, with 11 bases separating them. The CDR3 extends over 14 amino acids. Germline V gene sequence: CDR1 SGHNT, CDR2 YYREEE (reference sequence). The CDR3 sequence is CASSPPIRNTEAFF. CDR3 nucleotides: TGTGCCAGCAGCCCTCCAATCAGGAACACTGAAGCTTTCTTT. Full variable domain (missing parts from reference TRBV5-4 and TRBJ1-1): ETGVTQSPTHLIKTRGQQVTLRCSSQSGHNTVSWYQQALGQGPQFIFQYYREEENGRGNFPPRFSGLQFPNYSSELNVNALELDDSALYLCASSPPIRNTEAFFGQGTRLTVV.

The chain employs TRBV6-1 and TRBJ1-1, with D perhaps TRBD1 (5 bases). This CDR3 is built from 14 residues. Trimming took off 6 bases at V and 4 bases at J, with 15 bases between the two ends. The germline CDR1 and CDR2 sequences are MNHNS and SASEGT. This CDR3 reads CASSSFGGGTEAFF. DNA of the CDR3: TGTGCCAGCAGCTCGTTTGGCGGGGGCACTGAAGCTTTCTTT.

The V and J genes are TRBV28 and TRBJ1-5; 9 bases are a match to TRBD1. CDR1 and CDR2 from the germline V gene are MDHEN and SYDVKM. The CDR3 contains 16 residues. V was pared by 6 bases and J by 2 bases, with 8 bases of the junction left unmatched. For the CDR3, the DNA is TGTGCCAGCAGCCCCGAGGGACAGGGCCGCAATCAGCCCCAGCATTTT. Its translation is CASSPEGQGRNQPQHF.

As to this clone: The junction departs from the called germline gene at one end, perhaps through a read error. The CDR3 coding sequence is TGCGCCAACAGCTTGGGGTTAGGAGATACGAAGACCCAGTACTTC. Amino acid sequence: CANSLGLGDTKTQYF. The chain is built from TRBV5-1 and TRBJ2-5; no firm D call. The CDR3 runs to 15 residues. Germline values: CDR1 SGHRS, CDR2 YFSETQ.

V gene TRBV12-5 combines with J gene TRBJ1-3; D gene ambiguous. Germline lookup yields CDR1 LGHNT and CDR2 FRNRAP. This CDR3 has 14 residues. Deletions cut 6 bases from V and 0 bases from J, with 9 bases between. The CDR3 here is CASGGGFSGNTIYF. CDR3 bases: TGTGCTAGTGGGGGAGGGTTCTCTGGAAACACCATATATTTT.

This clone is judged medium-sized. The chain recombines TRBV5-1 with TRBJ2-7, with 7 bases that match TRBD1. Germline lookup yields CDR1 SGHRS and CDR2 YFSETQ. V lost 5 bases to trimming and J lost 4 bases; unmatched junction nucleotides: 9. CDR3 length equals 14 residues. The CDR3 reads CASSSEGQPYEQYF. The CDR3 DNA follows: TGCGCCAGCAGTTCCGAGGGACAGCCTTACGAGCAGTACTTC.

The J gene is TRBJ1-3, the V gene TRBV28; D remains unclear. Germline values: CDR1 MDHEN, CDR2 SYDVKM. The CDR3 runs 13 residues. V lost 5 bases and J lost 0, with 5 bases in between. DNA of the CDR3: TGTGCCAGCAGTCTAGACTCTGGAAACACCATATATTTT. Residues: CASSLDSGNTIYF.

The chain uses TRBV6-4 and TRBJ2-1; 14 nucleotides match TRBD2. Losses at the gene ends were 3 bases for V and 9 bases for J; bases not matched to a gene: 7. The CDR3 is 16 amino acids. The germline V gene has CDR1 MRHNA and CDR2 SNTAGT. In nucleotides, the CDR3 is TGTGCCAGCAGTGAATCGACTAGCGGGGGGGCCATTGAGCAGTTCTTC. Encoded protein: CASSESTSGGAIEQFF.

Comments on this clone: One end of the junction fails to match germline, which may point to a read error. The chain carries TRBV6-6 and TRBJ2-7; 11 nucleotides align to TRBD2. This CDR3 is 12 amino acids long. Germline CDR1 MNHNY, CDR2 SVGAGI (reference sequence). This CDR3 reads CASSPAGTSGSF. CDR3 DNA sequence: TGTGCCAGCAGTCCGGCCGGGACTAGCGGTTCCTTC.

CDR3 DNA: TGTGCCAGCAGCGTGTCCTCTCAGGGAGGCTATGGCTACACCTTC. Its protein product is CASSVSSQGGYGYTF. The chain combines TRBV9 with TRBJ1-2; D is possibly TRBD1 (5 bases). In germline, CDR1 is SGDLS, CDR2 YYNGEE. Deletions cut 2 bases from V and 4 bases from J, with 15 bases between. The CDR3 has 15 residues.

This rearrangement joins TRBV5-8 to TRBJ1-5, with 8 bases matching TRBD1. The CDR3 length is 14 residues. The germline V gene has CDR1 SGHTS and CDR2 YDEGEE. V shed 5 bases and J 8 bases; nucleotides not matched to a gene: 9. CDR3 sequence: CASRDRVGGEPQHF. As DNA, the CDR3 is TGTGCCAGCAGGGACAGGGTAGGTGGGGAGCCCCAGCATTTT.